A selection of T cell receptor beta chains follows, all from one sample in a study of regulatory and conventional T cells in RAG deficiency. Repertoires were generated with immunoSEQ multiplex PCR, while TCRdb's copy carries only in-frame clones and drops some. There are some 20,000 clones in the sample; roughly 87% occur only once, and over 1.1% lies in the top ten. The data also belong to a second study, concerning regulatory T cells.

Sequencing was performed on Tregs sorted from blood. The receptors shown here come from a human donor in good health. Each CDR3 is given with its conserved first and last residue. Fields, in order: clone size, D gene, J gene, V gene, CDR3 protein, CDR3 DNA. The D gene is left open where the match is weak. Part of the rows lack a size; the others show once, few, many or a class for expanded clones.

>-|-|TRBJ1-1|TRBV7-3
CASSLTGQTNTEAFF
TGTGCCAGCAGCTTAACTGGTCAGACGAACACTGAAGCTTTCTTT
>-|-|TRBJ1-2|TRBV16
CASSHDTGINYGYTF
TGTGCCAGCAGCCATGACACCGGGATCAACTATGGCTACACCTTC
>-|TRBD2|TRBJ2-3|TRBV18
CASSQDSGGTDTQYF
TGTGCCAGCTCCCAAGATAGCGGGGGGACAGATACGCAGTATTTT
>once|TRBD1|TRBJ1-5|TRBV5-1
CASRPGGQDQPQHF
TGCGCCAGCAGACCAGGGGGGCAGGATCAGCCCCAGCATTTT
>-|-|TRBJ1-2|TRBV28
CASSPGDHYGYTF
TGTGCCAGCAGCCCAGGGGACCACTATGGCTACACCTTC
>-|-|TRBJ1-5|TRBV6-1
CASTKWGDSNQPQHF
TGTGCCAGCACCAAATGGGGGGATAGCAATCAGCCCCAGCATTTT
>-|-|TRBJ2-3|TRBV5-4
CASSLLWTGREDTQYF
TGTGCCAGCAGCTTGCTCTGGACAGGGAGGGAAGATACGCAGTATTTT
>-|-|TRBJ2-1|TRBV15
CATSRVHGAGGNEQFF
TGTGCCACCAGCAGGGTCCACGGGGCCGGAGGGAATGAGCAGTTCTTC
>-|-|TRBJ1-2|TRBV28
CASNTGTRIYNYGYTF
TGTGCCAGTAATACCGGGACAAGGATTTATAACTATGGCTACACCTTC
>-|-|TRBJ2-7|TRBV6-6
CASSRSDGYEQYF
TGTGCCAGCAGTCGAAGTGACGGCTACGAGCAGTACTTC
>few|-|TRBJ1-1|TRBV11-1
CASSLRTDTEAFF
TGTGCCAGCAGCTTGAGGACAGACACTGAAGCTTTCTTT
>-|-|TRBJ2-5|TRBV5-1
CASSLSVGETQYF
TGCGCCAGCAGCTTGAGCGTCGGAGAGACCCAGTACTTC
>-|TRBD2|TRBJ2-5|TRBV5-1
CASSWGMTRGGAPTQYF
TGCGCCAGCAGCTGGGGGATGACTCGCGGGGGGGCCCCGACCCAGTACTTC
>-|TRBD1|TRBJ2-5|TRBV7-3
CASSFTGTAKETQYF
TGTGCCAGCAGCTTTACCGGGACAGCCAAAGAGACCCAGTACTTC
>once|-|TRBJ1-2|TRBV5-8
CASSLIGRKITNYGYTF
TGTGCCAGCAGCTTGATTGGGAGAAAAATAACTAACTATGGCTACACCTTC
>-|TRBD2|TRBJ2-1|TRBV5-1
CASSPTTSGPNEQFF
TGCGCCAGCAGCCCGACCACTAGCGGGCCTAATGAGCAGTTCTTC
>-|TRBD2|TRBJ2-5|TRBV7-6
CASSLELAGDLQETQYF
TGTGCCAGCAGCTTAGAACTAGCGGGGGATTTACAAGAGACCCAGTACTTC
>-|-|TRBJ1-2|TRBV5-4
CASSRANRAFGYTF
TGTGCCAGCAGCCGGGCAAACAGGGCCTTTGGCTACACCTTC
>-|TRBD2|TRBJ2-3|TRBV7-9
CASSLATSGRASDTQYF
TGTGCCAGCAGCTTAGCAACTAGCGGGAGGGCCTCAGATACGCAGTATTTT
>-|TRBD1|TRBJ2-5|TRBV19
CASSMVGGPQETQYF
TGTGCCAGTAGTATGGTAGGGGGCCCCCAAGAGACCCAGTACTTC
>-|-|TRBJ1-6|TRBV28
CASSSGSPLHF
TGTGCCAGCAGTTCGGGTTCACCCCTCCACTTT
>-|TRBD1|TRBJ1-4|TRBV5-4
CASSRGQGREKLFF
TGTGCCAGCAGCAGGGGACAGGGTCGTGAAAAACTGTTTTTT
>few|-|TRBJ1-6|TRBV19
CASSIGAANSPLHF
TGTGCCAGTAGTATAGGAGCCGCTAATTCACCCCTCCACTTT
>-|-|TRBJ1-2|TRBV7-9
CASSLDGRPNYGYTF
TGTGCCAGCAGCTTAGACGGCAGGCCTAACTATGGCTACACCTTC
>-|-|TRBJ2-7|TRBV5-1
CASSLSWTSYEQYF
TGCGCCAGCAGCTTGAGTTGGACCTCCTACGAGCAGTACTTC
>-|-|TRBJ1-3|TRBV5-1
CASSLDRRGNTIYF
TGCGCCAGCAGCTTGGACCGAAGAGGAAACACCATATATTTT
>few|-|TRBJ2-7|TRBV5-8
CATRNYEQYF
TGTGCCACGCGCAACTACGAGCAGTACTTC
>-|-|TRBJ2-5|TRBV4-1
CASSQEPRIQTQYF
TGCGCCAGCAGCCAAGAGCCTAGGATCCAGACCCAGTACTTC
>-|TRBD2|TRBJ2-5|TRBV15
CATSRDLASGLRETQYF
TGTGCCACCAGCAGAGATTTGGCTAGCGGACTAAGAGAGACCCAGTACTTC
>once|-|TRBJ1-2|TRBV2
CASSLVREDYGYTF
TGTGCCAGCAGTTTAGTTCGGGAGGACTATGGCTACACCTTC
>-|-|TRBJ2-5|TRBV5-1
CASSGTGLGETQYF
TGCGCCAGCAGCGGCACAGGGTTGGGAGAGACCCAGTACTTC
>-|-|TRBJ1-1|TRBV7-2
CASSLSPGTEAFF
TGTGCCAGCAGCTTAAGCCCGGGCACTGAAGCTTTCTTT
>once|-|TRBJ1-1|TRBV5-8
CASSLEGLWRIPEAFF
TGTGCCAGCAGCTTGGAGGGATTGTGGAGGATCCCTGAAGCTTTCTTT
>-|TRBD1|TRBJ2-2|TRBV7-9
CASSISRGPTGELFF
TGTGCCAGCAGCATATCTAGGGGGCCCACCGGGGAGCTGTTTTTT
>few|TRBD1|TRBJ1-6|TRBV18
CASSLGQGGRSPLHF
TGTGCCAGCTCACTGGGACAGGGAGGACGGTCACCCCTCCACTTT
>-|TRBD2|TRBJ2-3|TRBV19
CASSTGLAGGPDTQYF
TGTGCCAGTAGTACAGGACTAGCGGGAGGACCAGATACGCAGTATTTT
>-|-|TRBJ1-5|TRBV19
CASSIGRDHSNQPQHF
TGTGCCAGTAGTATAGGTAGGGACCATAGCAATCAGCCCCAGCATTTT
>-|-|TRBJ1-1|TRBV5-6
CASSFPRAGGITEAFF
TGTGCCAGCAGCTTCCCCCGAGCCGGAGGGATCACTGAAGCTTTCTTT
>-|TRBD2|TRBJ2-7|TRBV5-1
CASSLASGGPYEQYF
TGCGCCAGCAGCTTGGCGAGCGGGGGCCCCTACGAGCAGTACTTC
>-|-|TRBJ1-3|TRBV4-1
CASSQDRSGALGNTIYF
TGCGCCAGCAGCCAAGATCGGTCCGGGGCGTTAGGAAACACCATATATTTT
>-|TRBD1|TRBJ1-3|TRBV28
CASRSGGSGNTIYF
TGTGCCAGCAGGTCAGGGGGATCTGGAAACACCATATATTTT
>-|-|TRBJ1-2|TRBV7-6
CASSLDNYGYTF
TGTGCCAGCAGCTTAGACAACTATGGCTACACCTTC
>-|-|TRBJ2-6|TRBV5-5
CASFSVVAQSRANVLTF
TGTGCCAGCTTTTCAGTTGTCGCACAAAGTCGGGCCAACGTCCTGACTTTC
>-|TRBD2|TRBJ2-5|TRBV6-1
CASSVQLAGGLGETQYF
TGTGCCAGCAGTGTCCAACTAGCGGGAGGGCTGGGGGAGACCCAGTACTTC
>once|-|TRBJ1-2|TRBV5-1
CASRTRRADGYTF
TGCGCCAGCAGGACTCGGAGAGCCGATGGCTACACCTTC